This entry concerns a single T cell receptor (beta chain). Treatment was busulfan-fludarabine conditioning, a marrow graft, and cyclophosphamide on days +3 and +4. These data come from a study of T cells after posttransplantation cyclophosphamide. The table came from immunoSEQ multiplex PCR; TCRdb's copy has only in-frame clones and leaves some out. The table shows 35,000 to 40,000 clones, with around 78% occurring only once. The germline gives CDR1 MNHEY, CDR2 SVGAGI. V lost 6 bases and J 3 bases, leaving 12 bases between the germline ends. The CDR3 runs to 14 residues. The chain combines TRBV6-5 with TRBJ1-5; TRBD1 might be the D (6 bases). The specimen was CD4+ T cells sorted from blood, collected 1,800 to 2,000 days after a stem cell transplant with posttransplant cyclophosphamide. The clonotype originates from a female patient aged 40 to 55 who received an allogeneic stem cell transplant from a related donor, was CMV-positive, and had no GVHD. The graft donor may have given rise to some T cells. CDR3: CASRQGDANQPQHF. The CDR3 DNA reads as TGTGCCAGCAGACAGGGAGACGCCAATCAGCCCCAGCATTTT.